Shown below are 18 T cell receptor beta chains from a single sample sequenced in a study of technical replicates of blood from a handful of donors. Assay: immunoSEQ multiplex PCR; the TCRdb copy retains only in-frame clones and omits some. Of about 79,000 clones in the sample, more than 85% were seen once. Source material: T cells isolated from PBMCs. The receptors originated from a human donor in good health. Some clones in this sample may be carry-over from other donors' samples.

The chain uses TRBV13 and TRBJ2-5, with 8 bases fitting TRBD2. Germline V gene data show CDR1 as PRHDT and CDR2 as FYEKMQ (reference sequence). This CDR3 has 13 amino acids. Germline trimming cut 3 bases from V and 5 bases from J; bases unmatched to any gene: 2. The CDR3 protein is CASSFPGGETQYF. DNA of the CDR3: TGTGCCAGCAGCTTTCCGGGGGGGGAGACCCAGTACTTC.

This clone has only one observation. The V gene is TRBV15, the J gene TRBJ1-6, with no clear D. The V gene's germline CDR1 is LNHNV and CDR2 YYDKDF (reference sequence). Trimming pared 5 bases from V and 6 bases from J, leaving 11 bases between. The CDR3 runs 14 residues. The CDR3 region has the DNA TGTGCCACCAGCTTCGAACGGGGTAATTCACCCCTCCACTTT. Amino acids: CATSFERGNSPLHF.

The V and J genes are TRBV6-4 and TRBJ2-3; TRBD2 matches at 12 bases. Germline V lookup: CDR1 MRHNA, CDR2 SNTAGT. Unmatched junction bases numbered 0, after V lost 2 bases and J lost 0 bases. The CDR3 is 16 amino acids. CDR3 DNA: TGTGCCAGCAGTGACGGGACTAGCGGGAGCACAGATACGCAGTATTTT. It specifies CASSDGTSGSTDTQYF.

This chain connects TRBV19 to TRBJ1-5; D is possibly TRBD1 (6 bases). CDR1 and CDR2 from the germline V gene are LNHDA and SQIVND (reference sequence). The CDR3 has 17 amino acids. Trimming took 6 bases from V and 5 from J, leaving 23 bases between them. The CDR3 is CASRGRQDYFGDQPQHF. In DNA, the CDR3 is TGTGCCAGTAGAGGTAGACAGGATTATTTCGGGGATCAGCCCCAGCATTTT.

The chain has TRBV7-9 and TRBJ2-3, with TRBD2 matching over 10 bases. V shed 5 bases, J shed 5 bases, and the junction held 13 bases outside the gene matches. Per germline, CDR1 SEHNR and CDR2 FQNEAQ (reference sequence). CDR3 size: 17 residues. This CDR3 reads CASSKTYGASGGDTQYF. The CDR3 DNA sequence: TGTGCCAGCAGCAAAACATACGGGGCTAGCGGGGGAGATACGCAGTATTTT.

V and J are TRBV6-5 and TRBJ1-1; D may be TRBD1 (6 bases). This CDR3 is built from 14 residues. The V end lost 7 bases, the J end lost 2 bases, and 14 bases lay between the germline ends. The V gene's germline CDR1 is MNHEY and CDR2 SVGAGI. CDR3 loop: CASNQGSGNTEAFF. DNA for the CDR3: TGTGCCAGCAATCAGGGGTCAGGTAACACTGAAGCTTTCTTT.

Concerning this clone: The identical CDR3 is also encoded by other nucleotide sequences in the sample. The chain has TRBV5-1 and TRBJ2-1, with 10 bases fitting TRBD2. This CDR3 has 14 residues. CDR1 SGHRS and CDR2 YFSETQ come from the germline V gene. V lost 3 bases and J lost 3; bases outside the gene matches: 0. CDR3 bases: TGCGCCAGCAGCTCTAGCGGGGGCTACAATGAGCAGTTCTTC. This encodes CASSSSGGYNEQFF.

The chain uses TRBV6-4 and TRBJ2-2; D is ambiguous. Deletions cut 3 bases from V and 4 bases from J, with 12 bases between. Looked up from germline, CDR1 is MRHNA and CDR2 is SNTAGT. This CDR3 comprises 15 residues. CDR3 in DNA: TGTGCCAGCAGTGATTTCGCTACTGGCACCGGGGAGCTGTTTTTT. Its translation: CASSDFATGTGELFF.

This clone was detected only once. The V gene is TRBV28, the J gene TRBJ1-4, with D tentatively TRBD1 (5 bases). CDR1 and CDR2 (germline): MDHEN, SYDVKM. V shed 7 bases and J shed 8 bases, with 14 bases lying between them. The CDR3 spans 13 residues. The CDR3 DNA sequence: TGTGCCAGCATTCCCCTTGGGGGGGAAAAACTGTTTTTT. Translating it yields CASIPLGGEKLFF.

This chain connects TRBV7-2 to TRBJ1-2; 7 bases are shared with TRBD1. The germline gives CDR1 SGHTA, CDR2 FQGNSA. The V gene end was trimmed by 10 bases and the J gene end by 2 bases; junction bases not matched to a gene: 4. The CDR3 is made up of 12 amino acids. The chain's CDR3 is CAIAGQNYGYTF. DNA for the CDR3: TGTGCCATCGCGGGACAGAACTATGGCTACACCTTC.

The J gene is TRBJ2-2, the V gene TRBV6-1; 9 bases agree with TRBD1. Germline V gives CDR1 MNHNS, CDR2 SASEGT. The CDR3 length is 16 residues. J lost 4 bases, V lost 1 base, and 4 bases had no gene match. The CDR3 loop is CASSEVGTGTTGELFF. In DNA form, the CDR3 reads TGTGCCAGCAGTGAAGTAGGGACAGGGACCACCGGGGAGCTGTTTTTT.

V usage is TRBV7-2 and J usage is TRBJ1-4, with 8 bases matching TRBD1. The CDR3 covers 15 residues. After removal of 5 bases from V and 1 base from J, the junction contained 3 bases not matched to a gene. From germline, CDR1 is SGHTA and CDR2 FQGNSA. Here the CDR3 DNA reads TGTGCCAGCAGCGCTGGACAGGGAACTAATGAAAAACTGTTTTTT. Translated: CASSAGQGTNEKLFF.

The chain couples TRBV7-2 to TRBJ2-1; 9 bases match TRBD1. V shed 4 bases, J shed 4 bases, and the junction held 2 bases outside the gene matches. In germline, CDR1 is SGHTA, CDR2 FQGNSA. This CDR3 is built from 14 residues. The CDR3 nucleotides read TGTGCCAGCAGCTCAGGACAGGGGTACAATGAGCAGTTCTTC. This encodes CASSSGQGYNEQFF.

The chain combines TRBV11-1 with TRBJ2-1; 13 bases line up with TRBD2. The trim removed 1 base at V and 14 bases at J, leaving 5 bases unmatched. Germline loops: CDR1 SGHAT, CDR2 FQDESV (reference sequence). CDR3 size: 14 residues. The CDR3 sequence: CASSLGTSGRMEFF. In DNA, the CDR3 is TGTGCCAGCAGCTTAGGGACTAGCGGGAGAATGGAGTTCTTC.

In this sample, this clone turned up a few times. The rearrangement links TRBV20-1 to TRBJ1-1, with no clear D. This CDR3 region has 11 residues. Germline CDR1 DFQATT, CDR2 SNEGSKA (reference sequence). The CDR3 region is CSLPRYTEAFF. CDR3 bases: TGCAGCCTACCACGTTACACTGAAGCTTTCTTT.

The chain employs TRBV6-5 and TRBJ2-2; the D gene is possibly TRBD2 (6 bases). Per the germline V gene, CDR1 is MNHEY and CDR2 is SVGAGI. CDR3 size: 13 residues. V was clipped by 8 bases and J by 4 bases, with 11 bases between them. This CDR3 reads CASGRLPTGELFF. As DNA, the CDR3 is TGTGCCAGCGGGAGGCTTCCCACCGGGGAGCTGTTTTTT.

The rearrangement joins TRBV25-1 to TRBJ2-5; D is unclear. CDR3 length: 12 amino acids. Germline lookup yields CDR1 MGHDK and CDR2 SYGVNS. The V end was cut by 4 bases, the J end by 3 bases, with 6 bases between. The CDR3 nucleotides are TGTGCCAGCAGTGTGATAGAAGAGACCCAGTACTTC. Its translation is CASSVIEETQYF.

The chain employs TRBV6-6 and TRBJ2-5; 8 positions match TRBD1. The germline CDR1 and CDR2 sequences are MNHNY and SVGAGI (reference sequence). Trimming removed 5 bases from V and 0 bases from J; junction bases left unmatched: 8. The CDR3 totals 16 residues. CDR3 coding DNA: TGTGCCAGCAGTACAAGACACAGGGGGGACCAAGAGACCCAGTACTTC. It encodes CASSTRHRGDQETQYF.